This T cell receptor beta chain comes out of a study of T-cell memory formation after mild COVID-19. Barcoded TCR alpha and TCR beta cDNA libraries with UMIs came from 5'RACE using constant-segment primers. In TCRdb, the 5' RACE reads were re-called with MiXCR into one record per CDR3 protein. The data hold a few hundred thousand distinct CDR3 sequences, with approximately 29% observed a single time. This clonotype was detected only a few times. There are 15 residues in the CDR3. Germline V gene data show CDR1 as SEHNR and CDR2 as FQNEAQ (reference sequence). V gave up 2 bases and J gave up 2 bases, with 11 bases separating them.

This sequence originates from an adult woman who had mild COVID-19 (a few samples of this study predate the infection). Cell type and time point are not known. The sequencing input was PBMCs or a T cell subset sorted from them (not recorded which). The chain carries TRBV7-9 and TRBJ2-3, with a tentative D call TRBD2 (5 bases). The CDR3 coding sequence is TGTGCCAGCAGCTTAACCCGGGGTATCACAGATACGCAGTATTTT. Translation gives CASSLTRGITDTQYF.